The next 6 T cell receptor beta chains were all read from a single sample in a study of cytomegalovirus exposure and HLA in healthy donors. Profiling relied on immunoSEQ multiplex PCR, and the TCRdb table lists in-frame clones only, not all of them. The sample records 55,000 to 85,000 clones, about 95% being singletons. Specimen: PBMCs. The receptors stem from a woman aged 18-30 years in good health and CMV-seronegative.

This clone was counted a single time. V is TRBV5-6 and J is TRBJ2-1, with D perhaps matching TRBD2 (7 bases). The CDR3 has 16 residues. Deletions cut 0 bases from V and 2 bases from J, with 12 bases between. Looked up from germline, CDR1 is SGHDT and CDR2 is YYEEEE. In DNA, the CDR3 is TGTGCCAGCAGCTTGGTGATCGGGGGGCCCTACAATGAGCAGTTCTTC. This encodes CASSLVIGGPYNEQFF.

The chain employs TRBV7-2 and TRBJ2-5, with 13 bases identical to TRBD2. The CDR3 consists of 18 residues. Germline loops: CDR1 SGHTA, CDR2 FQGNSA. J gave up 0 bases and V 5 bases, and 9 bases lay outside the gene matches. The CDR3 coding sequence is TGTGCCAGCAGCGCCCGGACTAGCGGGAGAGCGTACCAAGAGACCCAGTACTTC. It translates to CASSARTSGRAYQETQYF. Full variable domain (missing parts from reference TRBV7-2 and TRBJ2-5): GAGVSQSPSNKVTEKGKDVELRCDPISGHTALYWYRQSLGQGLEFLIYFQGNSAPDKSGLPSDRFSAERTGGSVSTLTIQRTQQEDSAVYLCASSARTSGRAYQETQYFGPGTRLLVL.

The V gene is TRBV6-5, the J gene TRBJ1-1; the D gene is possibly TRBD1 (5 bases). There are 14 residues in the CDR3. V lost 2 bases, J lost 5 bases, and 12 bases lay in between. The germline V gene has CDR1 MNHEY and CDR2 SVGAGI. This CDR3 reads CASSYDAGGTEAFF. CDR3 nucleotides: TGTGCCAGCAGTTACGATGCGGGGGGGACTGAAGCTTTCTTT.

The V gene is TRBV28, the J gene TRBJ1-1; D ambiguous. This CDR3 has 17 amino acids. CDR1 MDHEN and CDR2 SYDVKM come from the germline V gene. Trimming shortened V by 7 bases and J by 4 bases, and 25 bases separated the two germline ends. Here the CDR3 DNA reads TGTGCCAGCACCCCACCGGGTCTCATTACGGCGGGCACTGAAGCTTTCTTT. Translation: CASTPPGLITAGTEAFF.

The chain carries TRBV7-9 and TRBJ1-4, with D uncertain. Germline-derived CDR1 and CDR2 are SEHNR and FQNEAQ (reference sequence). CDR3 size: 11 residues. V lost 5 bases, J lost 7 bases, and 5 bases lay in between. The CDR3 region has the DNA TGTGCCAGCAGCCGCGGTGAAAAACTGTTTTTT. The encoded protein is CASSRGEKLFF.

V and J are TRBV6-1 and TRBJ1-2; 9 positions agree with TRBD1. There are 16 residues in the CDR3. Germline-derived CDR1 and CDR2 are MNHNS and SASEGT. Trimming at V came to 1 base and at J to 5 bases, leaving 8 bases not matched to a gene. The CDR3 loop is CASSEGETGGVYGYTF. DNA for the CDR3: TGTGCCAGCAGTGAAGGTGAAACAGGGGGCGTATATGGCTACACCTTC.